This record covers a single T cell receptor beta chain. This clonotype has more than one count but fewer than ten. It lacks a known antigen. No base-level quality is on record; no much larger clone is a single base apart. This sample was included in a study of blood T cells in healthy people across ages (dated by TCRdb to the mid-2010s). About the investigation overall: Template switching captured roughly one uniquely barcoded TCR beta cDNA molecule per two T cells in model experiments. Age-related changes in TCR beta repertoire diversity were measured in the study by deep sequencing normalized with unique cDNA molecular identifiers. The donors were split into four age groups: young (average around 15 years), middle-aged (around 40), aged (roughly 65) and long-lived (over 75). Donors of different ages were randomly distributed across sequencing lanes to avoid experimental bias. For two donors (one aged 18 to 30 and one aged 80 or older), the study analyzed two additional independent replicas of 1 million unique cDNA reads from the same blood draw. Beyond this particular receptor, the publication reports: Observed TCR beta diversity per million T cells fell roughly linearly with age, and a significant reduction was already apparent by age approximately 40. Estimates of total diversity based on one million sequenced T cells were considered lower bounds and underestimates. Compared with the aged group, the long-lived group had more naive CD4+ T cells, fewer expanded clones and increased TCR diversity, a pattern suggesting age selection. The CMV infection status of donors was not known, potentially confounding age-related changes in expanded clonotypes. Because profiling used bulk unsorted PBMCs, naive and antigen-experienced compartments could not be compared conclusively. Observed TCR beta diversity correlated strongly with the percentage of naive T cells measured by flow cytometry.

The donors were some 39 Caucasian individuals from Russia, aged about 6 to 100 years, who were systemically healthy. Each donor gave ten milliliters of peripheral blood, drawn into EDTA-treated Vacutainer tubes. PBMCs were isolated by Ficoll-Paque density-gradient centrifugation, with at least 7 million obtained per sample. Trizol reagent was used to extract total RNA from the PBMCs, yielding at least 5.5 micrograms per sample. For every donor, an aliquot of PBMCs went through flow cytometry to measure the percentages of naive CD45RAhigh/CD27high T cells. Looking up the germline V gene (reference sequence) yields CDR1 SEHNR and CDR2 FQNEAQ. From V the trimming removes 5 bases and from J it removes 4 bases, while the gene matches leave 10 bases of the junction unaccounted for. Its CDR3 holds 15 amino acids, cysteine through phenylalanine. The CDR3 DNA has 45 bases and is translated from base 1. Libraries were prepared through 5' RACE. The sequencing machine was an Illumina HiSeq 2500. A second roughly 7 to 11 cycle PCR used a sample-barcoded 5' primer and a J-beta primer mix. Each TCR beta cDNA molecule received a unique molecular identifier from a template-switch 5' adaptor carrying 12 random nucleotides. At least 2.5 million CDR3-containing paired-end reads were obtained from each sample. All of the RNA was converted into first-strand cDNA using the Mint cDNA synthesis kit, with a TRBC-specific oligonucleotide serving as the primer. All cDNA was treated with uracil-DNA glycosylase and then went through a first 18-cycle PCR with the universal primers M1SS and BC2_uni_R. Turning to the authors' computational methods: Normalization of each sample was performed by random selection of 1 million high-quality reads, each carrying a distinct molecular identifier. Reads with shared molecular identifiers were discarded instead of being binned into consensus sequences. MiTCR, with a Q25 quality threshold and the strictest error-elimination algorithm, was used for CDR3 identification, clonotype clustering and error correction. A nonparametric unseen species model using Euler transformation provided a lower-bound estimate of total TCR beta diversity. TCRdb took the public reads, trimmed them with fastp at Q25, ran MiXCR for clone calling and kept in-frame beta chains. Each CDR3 protein gets just one entry, which takes the most common genes and DNA from the rows behind it. The V and J calls, along with clone size, are taken from TCRdb and not from the paper's own processing. In this sample the table shows 910,000 or so distinct CDR3 sequences, 51% of which occur a single time. About 21% of the sample is taken by the ten largest.

Recombination connected TRBV7-9 to TRBJ1-2; 7 junctional bases match TRBD1. The origin of this receptor is a woman in her sixties in good health. Sequenced: blood. CDR3 protein: CASSPRTGAVYGYTF. DNA sequence: TGTGCCAGCAGCCCCCGAACAGGGGCCGTCTATGGCTACACCTTC.